These 30 T cell receptor beta chains were all obtained from the same sample, sequenced in a study of blood T cell repertoires in COVID-19. The assay was immunoSEQ multiplex PCR, and TCRdb's table has in-frame clones only and misses some. The table shows about 310,000 clones, with about nine tenths occurring only once. The sequenced sample was peripheral blood. The receptors come from a man between 50 and 59 years old with active or convalescent COVID-19.

About this clone itself: The sample has other DNA sequences that encode this CDR3 too. This chain links TRBV3-1 (or the pseudogene TRBV3-2) with TRBJ2-2; the match to TRBD2 covers 7 bases. CDR3 length: 16 amino acids. V was clipped by 3 bases and J by 2 bases; unmatched bases: 6. CDR1 is LGHDT and CDR2 is YNNKEL in the germline V gene (reference sequence). The CDR3 is CASSQGGGSNTGELFF. Written as DNA, the CDR3 is TGTGCCAGCAGCCAGGGCGGGGGAAGCAACACCGGGGAGCTGTTTTTT.

The sample holds one count of this clone. The chain joins TRBV25-1 to TRBJ1-4; D remains unclear. The germline V gene encodes CDR1 MGHDK and CDR2 SYGVNS. With 3 bases removed from V and 4 bases from J, the gap between germline ends came to 15 bases. This CDR3 spans 16 amino acids. CDR3 DNA sequence: TGTGCCAGCAGTGAGATTTCAACAGCGGGTAATGAAAAACTGTTTTTT. Amino acid sequence: CASSEISTAGNEKLFF. The full variable domain, completed using reference TRBV25-1 and TRBJ1-4, is EADIYQTPRYLVIGTGKKITLECSQTMGHDKMYWYQQDPGMELHLIHYSYGVNSTEKGDLSSESTVSRIRTEHFPLTLESARPSHTSQYLCASSEISTAGNEKLFFGSGTQLSVL.

The chain carries TRBV28 and TRBJ1-5, with TRBD1 matching over 9 bases. After removal of 3 bases from V and 2 bases from J, the junction contained 5 bases not matched to a gene. There are 16 residues in the CDR3. Germline V gene sequence: CDR1 MDHEN, CDR2 SYDVKM. The DNA of the CDR3 is TGTGCCAGCAGTTTTTTAGACAGGGGGGGCAATCAGCCCCAGCATTTT. Encoded protein: CASSFLDRGGNQPQHF.

V is TRBV18 and J is TRBJ2-1; TRBD1 aligns across 9 bases. Per germline, CDR1 KGHSH and CDR2 LQKENI. The junction had 8 bases not matched to a gene; V was cut back by 3 bases and J by 2 bases. The CDR3 consists of 17 residues. Written as DNA, the CDR3 is TGTGCCAGCTCACCTATCGGACAGGGGCGGACCTACAATGAGCAGTTCTTC. Protein: CASSPIGQGRTYNEQFF. Complete variable domain (other parts from reference TRBV18 and TRBJ2-1): NAGVMQNPRHLVRRRGQEARLRCSPMKGHSHVYWYRQLPEEGLKFMVYLQKENIIDESGMPKERFSAEFPKEGPSILRIQQVVRGDSAAYFCASSPIGQGRTYNEQFFGPGTRLTVL.

The chain links TRBV28 to TRBJ1-4; no clear D. The germline CDR1 and CDR2 sequences are MDHEN and SYDVKM. V was shortened by 5 bases and J by 5 bases, with 15 bases between the two germline ends. The CDR3 covers 15 residues. The CDR3 DNA reads as TGTGCCAGCAGTCCCACGGAGGCCCCAAATGAAAAACTGTTTTTT. It encodes CASSPTEAPNEKLFF. Together with reference TRBV28 and TRBJ1-4, the CDR3 gives the full variable domain: DVKVTQSSRYLVKRTGEKVFLECVQDMDHENMFWYRQDPGLGLRLIYFSYDVKMKEKGDIPEGYSVSREKKERFSLILESASTNQTSMYLCASSPTEAPNEKLFFGSGTQLSVL.

The V call is TRBV19, the J call TRBJ2-2; 8 bases agree with TRBD1. The J segment lost 3 bases and the V segment lost 0 bases, leaving 9 bases of the junction unmatched. Germline CDR1 and CDR2: LNHDA and SQIVND (reference sequence). The CDR3 is 18 amino acids. CDR3 coding DNA: TGTGCCAGTAGTATAGATGGGCAGGGGGCTTCGCACACCGGGGAGCTGTTTTTT. It encodes CASSIDGQGASHTGELFF.

This chain links TRBV19 with TRBJ1-2, with a tentative D call TRBD1 (6 bases). Germline lookup yields CDR1 LNHDA and CDR2 SQIVND (reference sequence). This CDR3 spans 14 amino acids. V lost 4 bases and J 5 bases, leaving 14 bases between the germline ends. The CDR3 spells CASSNSEQGYGYTF. CDR3 sequence (DNA): TGTGCCAGTAGTAACTCCGAGCAGGGGTATGGCTACACCTTC.

The V call is TRBV28, the J call TRBJ2-7; 11 bases line up with TRBD2. This CDR3 spans 12 amino acids. Germline loops: CDR1 MDHEN, CDR2 SYDVKM. Trimming removed 8 bases from V and 8 bases from J; junction bases left unmatched: 5. The CDR3 region has the DNA TGTGCCAGCGGCCTAGCGGGAGGTCAGCAGTACTTC. This codes for CASGLAGGQQYF.

As regards this clone: Other DNA sequences in the sample encode the same CDR3. The chain recombines TRBV20-1 with TRBJ2-1; tentatively, D is TRBD2 (5 bases). Trimming cost V 3 bases and J 2 bases, with 8 bases left between them. CDR1 DFQATT and CDR2 SNEGSKA come from the germline V gene (reference sequence). This CDR3 comprises 13 residues. The CDR3 DNA reads TGCAGTGCTAGTAGCGATCCCTACAATGAGCAGTTCTTC. As protein: CSASSDPYNEQFF.

This clone was seen a handful of times. The J gene is TRBJ1-1, the V gene TRBV2, with 7 positions matching TRBD1. The germline V gene has CDR1 SNHLY and CDR2 FYNNEI. The CDR3 is 13 amino acids. With V trimmed by 6 bases and J by 9 bases, 10 bases remained unmatched. CDR3 bases: TGTGCCAGCAGCCCAAGACAGGGAGGAAAAGCTTTCTTT. Translation: CASSPRQGGKAFF.

The chain combines TRBV19 with TRBJ1-5; D is uncertain. Germline V gene lookup returns CDR1 LNHDA and CDR2 SQIVND (reference sequence). The CDR3 consists of 15 residues. Trimming stripped 2 bases from V and 0 bases from J, with 8 bases between. CDR3 loop: CASSISADSNQPQHF. CDR3 sequence (DNA): TGTGCCAGTAGTATATCGGCGGATAGCAATCAGCCCCAGCATTTT.

The chain employs TRBV10-3 and TRBJ2-1; tentatively, D is TRBD1 (5 bases). The CDR3 has 21 amino acids. The V gene's germline CDR1 is ENHRY and CDR2 SYGVKD. V shed 0 bases and J shed 2 bases, with 26 bases lying between them. In DNA, the CDR3 is TGTGCCATCAGTGAGTCGATGCGGACACAACAACGAGCAGAAACCTACAATGAGCAGTTCTTC. Translated, it gives CAISESMRTQQRAETYNEQFF.

This sequence joins TRBV5-1 and TRBJ1-1; 7 nucleotides line up with TRBD1. Unmatched junction bases numbered 3, after V lost 3 bases and J lost 4 bases. This CDR3 is 13 amino acids long. Germline V gene sequence: CDR1 SGHRS, CDR2 YFSETQ. In DNA form, the CDR3 reads TGCGCCAGCAGCTCCCAGGGGGGCACTGAAGCTTTCTTT. Residues: CASSSQGGTEAFF.

This chain joins TRBV4-1 and TRBJ2-7; TRBD2 aligns across 16 bases. Germline trimming cut 4 bases from V and 2 bases from J; bases unmatched to any gene: 5. This CDR3 contains 17 residues. CDR1 is MGHRA, CDR2 YSYEKL, per germline. This chain's CDR3 is CASSLGLAGGGTYEQYF. CDR3 bases: TGCGCCAGCAGCCTGGGACTAGCGGGAGGGGGAACCTACGAGCAGTACTTC.

This clone was detected only a few times. The chain recombines TRBV28 with TRBJ2-5; 8 bases fit TRBD1. Germline CDR1 MDHEN, CDR2 SYDVKM. The CDR3 spans 19 residues. Trimming at V came to 6 bases and at J to 10 bases, leaving 28 bases not matched to a gene. Here the CDR3 DNA reads TGTGCCAGCAGCCTCCGAAGGGGCCGGACAGGGTCTCCCGAGGGGGGCCAGTACTTC. This codes for CASSLRRGRTGSPEGGQYF. The complete variable domain, with remaining parts taken from reference TRBV28 and TRBJ2-5, reads DVKVTQSSRYLVKRTGEKVFLECVQDMDHENMFWYRQDPGLGLRLIYFSYDVKMKEKGDIPEGYSVSREKKERFSLILESASTNQTSMYLCASSLRRGRTGSPEGGQYFGPGTRLLVL.

The J gene is TRBJ2-3, the V gene TRBV3-1 (or the pseudogene TRBV3-2); 10 nucleotides agree with TRBD2. The V gene end was trimmed by 1 base and the J gene end by 1 base; junction bases not matched to a gene: 11. Germline V gives CDR1 LGHDT, CDR2 YNNKEL (reference sequence). This CDR3 has 19 residues. The chain's CDR3 is CASSQGSSSGGVGTDTQYF. Written as DNA, the CDR3 is TGTGCCAGCAGCCAAGGAAGTTCTAGCGGGGGCGTTGGCACAGATACGCAGTATTTT.

The chain is built from TRBV2 and TRBJ2-5, with 9 bases matching TRBD1. Germline lookup yields CDR1 SNHLY and CDR2 FYNNEI. With V trimmed by 5 bases and J by 12 bases, 10 bases remained unmatched. The CDR3 has 13 amino acids. In nucleotides, the CDR3 is TGTGCCAGCAGTCTGAATCCGGGACAGGGAAAGTACTTC. Protein sequence: CASSLNPGQGKYF. The full variable domain, rest sourced from reference TRBV2 and TRBJ2-5, is EPEVTQTPSHQVTQMGQEVILRCVPISNHLYFYWYRQILGQKVEFLVSFYNNEISEKSEIFDDQFSVERPDGSNFTLKIRSTKLEDSAMYFCASSLNPGQGKYFGPGTRLLVL.

V is TRBV19 and J is TRBJ1-1; D not certain. V lost 5 bases and J 1 base, leaving 26 bases between the germline ends. The CDR3 runs to 19 residues. CDR1 and CDR2 from the germline V gene are LNHDA and SQIVND (reference sequence). The CDR3 nucleotides are TGTGCCAGTAGTCCCCTCGGGAAGACGGTGACCCCGACGAACACTGAAGCTTTCTTT. This gives the protein CASSPLGKTVTPTNTEAFF. The whole variable domain, filled in from reference TRBV19 and TRBJ1-1, reads DGGITQSPKYLFRKEGQNVTLSCEQNLNHDAMYWYRQDPGQGLRLIYYSQIVNDFQKGDIAEGYSVSREKKESFPLTVTSAQKNPTAFYLCASSPLGKTVTPTNTEAFFGQGTRLTVV.

The chain couples TRBV28 to TRBJ2-1, with a tentative D call TRBD2 (5 bases). CDR1 and CDR2 (germline): MDHEN, SYDVKM. The V and J ends lost 8 bases and 4 bases respectively, with 18 bases between them. The CDR3 runs 15 residues. The CDR3 loop is CASFGLYADYNEQFF. The CDR3 DNA is TGTGCCAGCTTCGGACTCTACGCGGATTACAATGAGCAGTTCTTC.

This chain links TRBV5-1 with TRBJ2-1; D might be TRBD2 (5 bases). Germline values: CDR1 SGHRS, CDR2 YFSETQ. V lost 6 bases and J 0 bases, leaving 10 bases between the germline ends. The CDR3 length is 14 residues. CDR3 protein: CASTPDFSYNEQFF. CDR3 nucleotides: TGCGCCAGCACCCCGGACTTCTCCTACAATGAGCAGTTCTTC.

The CDR3 here is CASSPGRQRVGSYEQYF. DNA of the CDR3: TGTGCCAGCTCACCGGGGAGGCAGCGGGTAGGCTCCTACGAGCAGTACTTC. The rearrangement joins TRBV18 to TRBJ2-7, with D perhaps matching TRBD2 (6 bases). Trimming took 3 bases from V and 0 from J, leaving 18 bases between them. This CDR3 comprises 17 residues. In germline, CDR1 is KGHSH, CDR2 LQKENI.

This chain joins TRBV4-3 and TRBJ1-2; 9 nucleotides line up with TRBD1. CDR1 is LGHNA, CDR2 YSLEER, per germline. This CDR3 is 15 amino acids long. V trimming: 4 bases; J trimming: 5 bases; junction bases outside the gene matches: 8. CDR3 amino acids: CASSRQGQGNYGYTF. CDR3 nucleotides: TGCGCCAGCAGCCGCCAGGGACAGGGAAATTATGGCTACACCTTC.

The V and J genes are TRBV2 and TRBJ2-5; maybe TRBD1 (6 bases). From germline, CDR1 is SNHLY and CDR2 FYNNEI. This CDR3 contains 14 residues. V lost 3 bases, J lost 7 bases, and 15 bases lay in between. The DNA for the CDR3 is TGTGCCAGCAGTGAGAGGCAGGGGAGCAGGACCCAGTACTTC. Encoded protein: CASSERQGSRTQYF. Together with reference TRBV2 and TRBJ2-5, the CDR3 gives the full variable domain: EPEVTQTPSHQVTQMGQEVILRCVPISNHLYFYWYRQILGQKVEFLVSFYNNEISEKSEIFDDQFSVERPDGSNFTLKIRSTKLEDSAMYFCASSERQGSRTQYFGPGTRLLVL.

This chain links TRBV5-1 with TRBJ1-3; tentatively, D is TRBD1 (6 bases). The CDR3 has 16 residues. The germline CDR1 and CDR2 sequences are SGHRS and YFSETQ. Trimming removed 0 bases at V and 0 bases at J, with 10 bases between. The CDR3 spells CASSLGQENSGNTIYF. The CDR3 DNA follows: TGCGCCAGCAGCTTGGGACAGGAAAACTCTGGAAACACCATATATTTT.

This clone was recorded a few times. The CDR3 nucleotides read TGCGCCAGCAGCTTGGAAGGGGGCAGCAATCAGCCCCAGCATTTT. Translation gives CASSLEGGSNQPQHF. The V and J genes are TRBV5-1 and TRBJ1-5; 7 bases agree with TRBD1. The CDR3 covers 15 residues. The trim removed 0 bases at V and 1 base at J, leaving 1 base unmatched. Germline CDR1 is SGHRS and CDR2 is YFSETQ. The complete variable domain, with remaining parts taken from reference TRBV5-1 and TRBJ1-5, reads KAGVTQTPRYLIKTRGQQVTLSCSPISGHRSVSWYQQTPGQGLQFLFEYFSETQRNKGNFPGRFSGRQFSNSRSEMNVSTLELGDSALYLCASSLEGGSNQPQHFGDGTRLSIL.

This chain joins TRBV28 and TRBJ2-7, with 10 bases matching TRBD2. Per the germline V gene, CDR1 is MDHEN and CDR2 is SYDVKM. This CDR3 comprises 15 residues. The ends lost 5 bases at V and 1 base at J; junction bases unmatched: 5. The CDR3 DNA reads TGTGCCAGCAGTCCAAGCGGGAGGGCGTCCTACGAGCAGTACTTC. It yields the protein CASSPSGRASYEQYF.

J is TRBJ2-1 and V is TRBV5-1; 12 bases fit TRBD2. The CDR3 totals 18 residues. The germline V gene encodes CDR1 SGHRS and CDR2 YFSETQ. With 0 bases clipped from V and 4 bases from J, the junction kept 8 bases outside the gene matches. The CDR3 is CASSLVTSGRPSYNEQFF. CDR3 nucleotides: TGCGCCAGCAGCTTGGTAACTAGCGGGAGGCCCAGTTACAATGAGCAGTTCTTC.

V and J are TRBV10-1 and TRBJ2-7, with TRBD1 matching 8 bases. J was trimmed by 3 bases and V by 6 bases; bases with no gene match: 7. Per germline, CDR1 WNHNN and CDR2 SYGVQD (reference sequence). The CDR3 is 14 amino acids. The CDR3 region is CASSPGTGYYEQYF. DNA for the CDR3: TGCGCCAGCAGCCCCGGGACAGGTTACTACGAGCAGTACTTC.

The chain links TRBV5-8 to TRBJ1-4; no clear D. The length of the CDR3 is 17 residues. V gave up 3 bases and J gave up 0 bases, with 15 bases separating them. Germline CDR1 SGHTS, CDR2 YDEGEE. This chain's CDR3 is CASSSGLGSATNEKLFF. CDR3 in DNA: TGTGCCAGCAGCTCCGGGTTAGGGAGTGCAACTAATGAAAAACTGTTTTTT. Supplemented by reference TRBV5-8 and TRBJ1-4, the full variable domain reads EAGVTQSPTHLIKTRGQQATLRCSPISGHTSVYWYQQALGLGLQFLLWYDEGEERNRGNFPPRFSGRQFPNYSSELNVNALELEDSALYLCASSSGLGSATNEKLFFGSGTQLSVL.

The J gene is TRBJ2-5, the V gene TRBV5-1; the match to TRBD2 covers 13 bases. Germline V gene data show CDR1 as SGHRS and CDR2 as YFSETQ. Trimming at V came to 4 bases and at J to 5 bases, leaving 8 bases not matched to a gene. This CDR3 is 16 amino acids long. The CDR3 DNA reads TGCGCCAGCAGCCCAGGACTAGCGGGAGCGGGTGAGACCCAGTACTTC. Its protein product is CASSPGLAGAGETQYF.